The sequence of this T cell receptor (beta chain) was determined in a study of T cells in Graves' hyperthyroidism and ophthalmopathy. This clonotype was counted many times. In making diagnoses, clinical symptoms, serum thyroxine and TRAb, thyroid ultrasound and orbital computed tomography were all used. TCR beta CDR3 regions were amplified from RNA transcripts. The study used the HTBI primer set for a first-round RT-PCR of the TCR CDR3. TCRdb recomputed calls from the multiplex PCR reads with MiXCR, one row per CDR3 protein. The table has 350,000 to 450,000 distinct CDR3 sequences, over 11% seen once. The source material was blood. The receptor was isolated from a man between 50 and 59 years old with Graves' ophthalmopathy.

The DNA of the CDR3 is TGTGCCAGCATACACGGAACGGGAGGCACAGATACGCAGTATTTT. Its protein is CASIHGTGGTDTQYF. The chain has TRBV28 and TRBJ2-3; D is possibly TRBD2 (6 bases). This CDR3 comprises 15 residues. V lost 7 bases, J lost 1 base, and 15 bases lay in between. Germline CDR1 MDHEN, CDR2 SYDVKM. The full variable domain, in which reference TRBV28 and TRBJ2-3 provide the parts outside the CDR3, is DVKVTQSSRYLVKRTGEKVFLECVQDMDHENMFWYRQDPGLGLRLIYFSYDVKMKEKGDIPEGYSVSREKKERFSLILESASTNQTSMYLCASIHGTGGTDTQYFGPGTRLTVL.